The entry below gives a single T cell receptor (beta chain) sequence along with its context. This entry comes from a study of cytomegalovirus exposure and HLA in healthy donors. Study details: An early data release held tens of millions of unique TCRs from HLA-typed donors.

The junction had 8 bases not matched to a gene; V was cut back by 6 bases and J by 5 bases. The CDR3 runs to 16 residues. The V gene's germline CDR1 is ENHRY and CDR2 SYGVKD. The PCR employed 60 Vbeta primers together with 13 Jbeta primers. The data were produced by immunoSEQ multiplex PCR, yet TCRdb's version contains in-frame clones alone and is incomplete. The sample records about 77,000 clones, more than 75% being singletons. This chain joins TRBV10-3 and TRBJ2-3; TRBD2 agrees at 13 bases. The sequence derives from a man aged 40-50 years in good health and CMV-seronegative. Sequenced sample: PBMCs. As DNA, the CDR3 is TGTGCCATCAGCTGGACTAGCGGGGGAATAGTAGATACGCAGTATTTT. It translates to CAISWTSGGIVDTQYF.